The 8 T cell receptor beta chains presented below share a single source sample, sequenced in a study of blood T cell repertoires in COVID-19. Sequencing was performed with immunoSEQ multiplex PCR; in TCRdb, only in-frame clones are kept and a portion is missing. The sample contains under 500,000 clones, around 89% of which appear only once. Sequencing input: peripheral blood. These receptors were obtained from a young woman with acute or convalescent COVID-19.

V and J are TRBV30 and TRBJ1-1; no clear D. V dropped 1 base and J dropped 1 base, with 10 bases sitting between them. In germline, CDR1 is GTSNPN, CDR2 SVGIG (reference sequence). This CDR3 has 14 amino acids. The CDR3 protein is CAWSEQATNTEAFF. CDR3 DNA: TGTGCCTGGAGTGAGCAGGCAACGAACACTGAAGCTTTCTTT.

The chain links TRBV28 to TRBJ1-1, with D hard to call. The V end was cut by 10 bases, the J end by 3 bases, with 12 bases between. Germline V gives CDR1 MDHEN, CDR2 SYDVKM. This CDR3 has 12 residues. This CDR3 reads CATFGRDTEAFF. The CDR3, as DNA: TGTGCCACCTTCGGGCGGGACACTGAAGCTTTCTTT. Filled out from reference TRBV28 and TRBJ1-1, the complete variable domain reads DVKVTQSSRYLVKRTGEKVFLECVQDMDHENMFWYRQDPGLGLRLIYFSYDVKMKEKGDIPEGYSVSREKKERFSLILESASTNQTSMYLCATFGRDTEAFFGQGTRLTVV.

The rearrangement links TRBV27 to TRBJ2-1; 13 bases match TRBD2. The CDR3 runs 18 residues. The J segment lost 8 bases and the V segment lost 1 base, leaving 11 bases of the junction unmatched. Germline V CDR1 and CDR2: MNHEY, SMNVEV (reference sequence). The CDR3 DNA reads TGTGCCAGCAGTTTATTGGTAACTAGCGGGGGGGCTGTGGATGAGCAGTTCTTC. As protein: CASSLLVTSGGAVDEQFF.

This clone was found once. The chain carries TRBV19 and TRBJ2-3; D is uncertain. The V gene lost 1 base and the J gene lost 3 bases, with 5 bases spanning the gap. The CDR3 runs to 13 residues. Germline-derived CDR1 and CDR2 are LNHDA and SQIVND (reference sequence). The CDR3: CASSIVVTDTQYF. Here the CDR3 DNA reads TGTGCCAGTAGTATAGTCGTAACAGATACGCAGTATTTT.

The chain employs TRBV6-5 and TRBJ1-2; TRBD1 agrees at 7 bases. J lost 6 bases, V lost 6 bases, and 7 bases had no gene match. CDR1 and CDR2 from the germline V gene are MNHEY and SVGAGI. This CDR3 has 13 amino acids. Here the CDR3 reads CASRLRTGDGYTF. The CDR3 DNA is TGTGCCAGCAGGTTACGTACAGGGGATGGCTACACCTTC.

V usage is TRBV4-1 and J usage is TRBJ1-6; tentatively, D is TRBD1 (5 bases). V was clipped by 3 bases and J by 5 bases, with 11 bases between them. Germline values: CDR1 MGHRA, CDR2 YSYEKL. This CDR3 contains 15 residues. CDR3 loop: CASSQWADNNSPLHF. Written as DNA, the CDR3 is TGCGCCAGCAGCCAGTGGGCGGACAATAATTCACCCCTCCACTTT.

V usage is TRBV3-1 (or the pseudogene TRBV3-2) and J usage is TRBJ1-2, with 11 bases fitting TRBD1. CDR1 is LGHDT, CDR2 YNNKEL, per germline (reference sequence). The CDR3 is 15 amino acids. Trimming cost V 1 base and J 8 bases; bases outside gene matches: 6. In DNA, the CDR3 is TGTGCCAGCAGCCAAGGGACAGGGGGCGTGGACGGCTACACCTTC. This gives the protein CASSQGTGGVDGYTF.

Remarks on this clone: The germline gene is not matched at one end of the junction; a read error may be the cause. The chain combines TRBV29-1 with TRBJ2-1; possible D gene TRBD2, 6 bases. Per germline, CDR1 SQVTM and CDR2 ANQGSEA. The CDR3 runs to 11 residues. The chain's CDR3 is CRVDGGHEQFF. The CDR3 DNA is TGCAGGGTTGACGGGGGTCATGAGCAGTTCTTC.